A selection of T cell receptor beta chains follows, all from one sample in a study of shared clonotypes between healthy human individuals. TCRdb's copy holds only in-frame clones and misses some; the assay was immunoSEQ multiplex PCR. The sample holds fewer than 1.4 million clones; around three quarters are singletons and the top ten take under 0.8%. The sample comprised memory CD4+ T cells from PBMCs. The receptors were sampled from a man younger than 35 in good health. Some clones in this sample may be carry-over from other donors' samples. CDR3s leave out the opening cysteine and the closing phenylalanine or tryptophan. The D gene is left open where the match is weak.

d_call | j_call | v_call | cdr3_aa
. | TRBJ2-5 | TRBV9 | ASSILTGTGLQETQY
. | TRBJ1-3 | TRBV5-1 | ASSLAGVGNTIY
TRBD2 | TRBJ2-2 | TRBV5-1 | ASSPTTSFVGELF
. | TRBJ2-5 | TRBV4-3 | ASSQDLGGGERTQY
. | TRBJ1-2 | TRBV30 | AWSRRAGQGYT
. | TRBJ2-7 | TRBV27 | ASSSYRGGSYEQY
. | . | TRBV5-5 | ASSFGPASSYEQY
. | TRBJ2-4 | TRBV7-2 | ASSRLQGSSKNIQY
TRBD1 | TRBJ2-7 | TRBV11-3 | ASSSGQGVPYEQY
TRBD1 | TRBJ1-2 | TRBV4-2 | ASSQISDFVTGANYGYT
. | TRBJ2-7 | TRBV7-7 | ASSLDQGQEQY
. | TRBJ2-1 | TRBV7-2 | ASSLLGSYNEQF
. | TRBJ2-1 | TRBV5-6 | ASSLGAWGMYNEQF
TRBD1 | TRBJ1-2 | TRBV5-1 | ASSPGQGASWVGFGYT
TRBD2 | TRBJ2-7 | TRBV6-5 | ASRPTSGGYEQY
TRBD1 | TRBJ2-7 | TRBV5-5 | ASSSRDRGYEQY
. | TRBJ1-5 | TRBV4-3 | ASSQDGGPQH
TRBD2 | TRBJ2-2 | TRBV7-6 | ASSPGLAVANTGELF
. | TRBJ1-1 | TRBV11-3 | ASSLESGTEAF
. | TRBJ1-1 | TRBV6-1 | ASSEFGGRNTEAF
. | TRBJ2-5 | TRBV5-1 | ASSLVLTQETQY
. | TRBJ1-2 | TRBV29-1 | SVGADYGYT
TRBD1 | TRBJ1-1 | TRBV6-5 | ATGGAVRTEAF
TRBD1 | TRBJ1-5 | TRBV5-4 | ASSGGQDQPQH
TRBD2 | TRBJ2-3 | TRBV5-4 | ASSILAGGPGDTQY
TRBD1 | TRBJ1-2 | TRBV28 | ASSLPSRDRGQNGYT
. | TRBJ2-6 | TRBV6-5 | ASSYSIYSGANVLT
. | TRBJ1-2 | TRBV7-9 | ASSGGQGGGYT
. | TRBJ1-3 | TRBV5-1 | ASPLPPGENTIY
. | TRBJ1-1 | TRBV6-5 | ASSSRPAMNTEAF
. | TRBJ1-1 | TRBV7-3 | ASTEGRGNTEAF
. | TRBJ1-1 | TRBV28 | ASTKQTPPEAF
. | TRBJ1-2 | TRBV6-5 | ASSFVGYGYT
TRBD1 | TRBJ2-4 | TRBV19 | ASSTRDRLNIQY
. | TRBJ1-3 | TRBV19 | ASTGTFSGNTIY
TRBD1 | TRBJ1-5 | TRBV2 | ANGRTGGNQPQH
TRBD1 | TRBJ2-7 | TRBV6-1 | ASSGPTGGSYEQY
. | TRBJ1-2 | TRBV7-2 | ASSFRDLRGYT
. | TRBJ2-1 | TRBV11-2 | ASSLGNTYQF
. | TRBJ2-7 | TRBV18 | ASSPPSGSYEQY
. | TRBJ2-2 | TRBV2 | ASKGLTNTGELF
. | TRBJ2-1 | TRBV7-9 | ASSLGVTDYNEQF
. | TRBJ2-7 | TRBV11-2 | ASSDYEQY
TRBD2 | TRBJ2-1 | TRBV2 | ASTKSWVLAGGSYNEQF
TRBD1 | TRBJ1-4 | TRBV15 | ATSSQPTGTNEKLF